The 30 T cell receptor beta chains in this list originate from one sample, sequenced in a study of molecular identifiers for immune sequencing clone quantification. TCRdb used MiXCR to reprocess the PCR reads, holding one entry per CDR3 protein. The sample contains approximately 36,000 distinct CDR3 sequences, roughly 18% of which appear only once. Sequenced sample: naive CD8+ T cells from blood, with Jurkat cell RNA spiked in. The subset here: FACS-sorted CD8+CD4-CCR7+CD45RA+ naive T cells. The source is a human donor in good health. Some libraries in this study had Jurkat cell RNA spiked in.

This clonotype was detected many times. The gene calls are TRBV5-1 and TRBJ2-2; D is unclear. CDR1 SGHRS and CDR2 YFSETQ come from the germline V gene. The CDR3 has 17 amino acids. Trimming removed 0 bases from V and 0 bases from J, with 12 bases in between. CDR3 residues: CASSLGTVRPNTGELFF. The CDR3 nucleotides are TGCGCCAGCAGCTTGGGGACCGTCAGGCCGAACACCGGGGAGCTGTTTTTT.

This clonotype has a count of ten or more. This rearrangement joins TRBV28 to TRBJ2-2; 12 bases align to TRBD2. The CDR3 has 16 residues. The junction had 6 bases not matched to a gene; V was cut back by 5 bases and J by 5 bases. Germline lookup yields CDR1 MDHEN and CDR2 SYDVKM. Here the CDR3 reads CASSLRTSGTTGELFF. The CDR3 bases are TGTGCCAGCAGTCTACGGACTAGCGGGACGACCGGGGAGCTGTTTTTT.

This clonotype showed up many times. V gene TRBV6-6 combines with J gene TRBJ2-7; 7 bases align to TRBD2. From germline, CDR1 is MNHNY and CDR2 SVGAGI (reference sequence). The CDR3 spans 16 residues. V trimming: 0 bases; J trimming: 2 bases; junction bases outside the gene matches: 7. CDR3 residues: CASSYSNAGETYEQYF. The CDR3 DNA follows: TGTGCCAGCAGTTACTCGAACGCGGGAGAGACCTACGAGCAGTACTTC.

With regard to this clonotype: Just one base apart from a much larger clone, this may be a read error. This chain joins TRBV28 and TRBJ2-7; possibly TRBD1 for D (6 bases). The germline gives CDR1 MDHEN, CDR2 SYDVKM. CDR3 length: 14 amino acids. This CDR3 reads CASSSLQGPYEHYF. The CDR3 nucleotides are TGTGCCAGCAGTTCCTTACAGGGACCCTACGAGCACTACTTC.

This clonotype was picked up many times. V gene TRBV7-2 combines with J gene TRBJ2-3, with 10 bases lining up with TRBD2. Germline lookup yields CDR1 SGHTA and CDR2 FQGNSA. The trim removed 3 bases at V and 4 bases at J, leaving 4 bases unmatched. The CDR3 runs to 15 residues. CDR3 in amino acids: CASSFALAGADTQYF. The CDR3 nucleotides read TGTGCCAGCAGCTTCGCGCTAGCGGGAGCAGATACGCAGTATTTT. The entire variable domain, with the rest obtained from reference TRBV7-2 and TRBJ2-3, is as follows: GAGVSQSPSNKVTEKGKDVELRCDPISGHTALYWYRQSLGQGLEFLIYFQGNSAPDKSGLPSDRFSAERTGGSVSTLTIQRTQQEDSAVYLCASSFALAGADTQYFGPGTRLTVL.

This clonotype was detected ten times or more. As DNA, the CDR3 is TGTGCCAGCAGTCCCAGACAGGCTTACTACGAGCAGTACTTC. This translates into CASSPRQAYYEQYF. The rearrangement links TRBV28 to TRBJ2-7, with a weak D call TRBD1 (6 bases). V was shortened by 5 bases and J by 3 bases, with 14 bases between the two germline ends. The CDR3 has 14 residues. Germline assignment: CDR1 MDHEN and CDR2 SYDVKM.

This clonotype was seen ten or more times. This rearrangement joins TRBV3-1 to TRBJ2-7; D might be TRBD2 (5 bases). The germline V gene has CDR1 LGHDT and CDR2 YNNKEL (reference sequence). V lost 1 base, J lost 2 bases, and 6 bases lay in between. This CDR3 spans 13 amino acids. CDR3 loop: CASSQAGTYEQYF. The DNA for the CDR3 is TGTGCCAGCAGCCAAGCGGGGACCTACGAGCAGTACTTC.

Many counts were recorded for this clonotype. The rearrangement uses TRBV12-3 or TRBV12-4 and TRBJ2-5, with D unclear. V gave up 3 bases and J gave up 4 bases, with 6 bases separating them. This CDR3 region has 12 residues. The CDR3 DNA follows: TGTGCCAGCAGTTTTATGAGAGAGACCCAGTACTTC. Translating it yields CASSFMRETQYF.

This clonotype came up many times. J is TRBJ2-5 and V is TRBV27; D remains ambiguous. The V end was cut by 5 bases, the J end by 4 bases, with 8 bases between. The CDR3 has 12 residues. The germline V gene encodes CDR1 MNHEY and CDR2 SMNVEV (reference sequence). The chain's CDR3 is CASSPLGETQYF. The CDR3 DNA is TGTGCCAGCAGTCCCCTCGGAGAGACCCAGTACTTC.

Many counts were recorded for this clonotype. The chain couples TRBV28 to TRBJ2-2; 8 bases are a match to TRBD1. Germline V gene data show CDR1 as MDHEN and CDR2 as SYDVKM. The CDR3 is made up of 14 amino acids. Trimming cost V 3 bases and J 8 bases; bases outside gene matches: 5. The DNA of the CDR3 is TGTGCCAGCAGTTTGCGGACAGGGTTGGGGGAGCTGTTTTTT. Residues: CASSLRTGLGELFF. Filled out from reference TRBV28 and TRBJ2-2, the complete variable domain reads DVKVTQSSRYLVKRTGEKVFLECVQDMDHENMFWYRQDPGLGLRLIYFSYDVKMKEKGDIPEGYSVSREKKERFSLILESASTNQTSMYLCASSLRTGLGELFFGEGSRLTVL.

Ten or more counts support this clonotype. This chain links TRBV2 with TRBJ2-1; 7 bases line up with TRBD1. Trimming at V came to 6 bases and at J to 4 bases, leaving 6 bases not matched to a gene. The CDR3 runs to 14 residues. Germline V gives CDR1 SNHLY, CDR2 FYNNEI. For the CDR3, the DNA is TGTGCCAGCAGGTTACAGGGGCAGTACAATGAGCAGTTCTTC. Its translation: CASRLQGQYNEQFF.

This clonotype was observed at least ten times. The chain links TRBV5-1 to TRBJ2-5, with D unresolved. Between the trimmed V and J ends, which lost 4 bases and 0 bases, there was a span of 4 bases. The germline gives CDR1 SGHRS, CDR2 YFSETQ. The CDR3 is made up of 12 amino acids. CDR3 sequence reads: CASSPYQETQYF. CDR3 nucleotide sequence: TGCGCCAGCAGCCCCTACCAAGAGACCCAGTACTTC.

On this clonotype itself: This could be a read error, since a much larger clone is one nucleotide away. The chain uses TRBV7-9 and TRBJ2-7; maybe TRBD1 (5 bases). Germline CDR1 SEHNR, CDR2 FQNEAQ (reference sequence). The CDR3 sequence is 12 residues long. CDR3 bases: TGTGTCAGCAGCTTAGAAGGGGTCGAGCAGTACTTC. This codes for CVSSLEGVEQYF.

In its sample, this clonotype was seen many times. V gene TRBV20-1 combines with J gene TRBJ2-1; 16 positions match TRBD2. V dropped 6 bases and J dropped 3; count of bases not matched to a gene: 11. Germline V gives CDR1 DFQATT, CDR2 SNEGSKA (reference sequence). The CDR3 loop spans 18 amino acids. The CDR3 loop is CSALGTSGRAVSYNEQFF. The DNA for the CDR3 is TGCAGTGCCCTGGGGACTAGCGGGAGGGCCGTTAGCTACAATGAGCAGTTCTTC.

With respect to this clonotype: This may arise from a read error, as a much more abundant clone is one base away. The CDR3 here is CANSFNPAGAADTQYF. The DNA for the CDR3 is TGTGCCAACAGTTTCAATCCAGCGGGAGCAGCAGATACGCAGTATTTT. The chain has TRBV28 and TRBJ2-3; the match to TRBD2 covers 8 bases. The V gene's germline CDR1 is MDHEN and CDR2 SYDVKM. CDR3 size: 16 residues.

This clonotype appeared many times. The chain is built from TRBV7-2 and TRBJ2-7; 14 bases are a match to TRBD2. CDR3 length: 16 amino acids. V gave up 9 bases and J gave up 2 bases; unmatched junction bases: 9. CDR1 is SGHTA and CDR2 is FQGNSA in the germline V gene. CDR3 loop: CASGTSGSRGTYEQYF. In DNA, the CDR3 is TGTGCCAGTGGGACTAGCGGGAGTCGCGGGACCTACGAGCAGTACTTC.

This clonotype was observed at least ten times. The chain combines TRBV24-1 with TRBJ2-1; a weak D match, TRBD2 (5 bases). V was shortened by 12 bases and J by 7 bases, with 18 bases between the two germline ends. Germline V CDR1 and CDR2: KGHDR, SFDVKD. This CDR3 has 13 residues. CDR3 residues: CAPLRESGNEQFF. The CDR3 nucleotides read TGTGCCCCCCTGAGGGAGTCGGGGAATGAGCAGTTCTTC.

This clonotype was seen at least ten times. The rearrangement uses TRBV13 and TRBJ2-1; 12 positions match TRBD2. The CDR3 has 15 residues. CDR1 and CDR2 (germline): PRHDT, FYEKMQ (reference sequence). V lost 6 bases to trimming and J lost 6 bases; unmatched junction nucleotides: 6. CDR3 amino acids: CASRAGLAGINEQFF. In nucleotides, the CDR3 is TGTGCCAGCAGAGCGGGACTAGCGGGTATCAATGAGCAGTTCTTC. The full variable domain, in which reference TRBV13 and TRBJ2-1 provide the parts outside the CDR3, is AAGVIQSPRHLIKEKRETATLKCYPIPRHDTVYWYQQGPGQDPQFLISFYEKMQSDKGSIPDRFSAQQFSDYHSELNMSSLELGDSALYFCASRAGLAGINEQFFGPGTRLTVL.

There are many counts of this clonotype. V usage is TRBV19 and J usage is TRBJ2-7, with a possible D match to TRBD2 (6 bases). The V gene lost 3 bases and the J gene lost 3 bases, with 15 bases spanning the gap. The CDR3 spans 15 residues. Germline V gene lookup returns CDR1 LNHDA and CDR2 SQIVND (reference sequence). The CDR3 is CASSISTRGLYEQYF. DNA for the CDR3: TGTGCCAGTAGTATCTCGACTAGAGGTCTCTACGAGCAGTACTTC.

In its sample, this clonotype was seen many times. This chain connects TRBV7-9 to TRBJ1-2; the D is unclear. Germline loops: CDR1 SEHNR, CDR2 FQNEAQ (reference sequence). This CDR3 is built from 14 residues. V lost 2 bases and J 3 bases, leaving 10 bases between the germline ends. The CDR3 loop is CASSLRTPDYGYTF. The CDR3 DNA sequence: TGTGCCAGCAGCTTAAGGACGCCTGACTATGGCTACACCTTC.

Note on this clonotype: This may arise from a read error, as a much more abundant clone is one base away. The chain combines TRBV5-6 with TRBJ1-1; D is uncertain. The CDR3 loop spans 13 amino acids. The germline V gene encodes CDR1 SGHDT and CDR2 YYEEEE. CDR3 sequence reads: CASSFSLNTETFF. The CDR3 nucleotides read TGTGCCAGCAGCTTTTCCCTGAACACTGAAACTTTCTTT.

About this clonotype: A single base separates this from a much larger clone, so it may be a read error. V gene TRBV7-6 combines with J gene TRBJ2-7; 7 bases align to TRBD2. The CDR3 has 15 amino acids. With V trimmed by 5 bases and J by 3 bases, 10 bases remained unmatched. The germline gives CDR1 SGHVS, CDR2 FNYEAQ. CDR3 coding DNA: TGTGCCAGCAGCGACGCGGGAGAAGGGTACTACGAGCAGTACTTC. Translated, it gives CASSDAGEGYYEQYF.

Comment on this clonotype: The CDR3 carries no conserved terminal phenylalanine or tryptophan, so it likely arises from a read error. CDR3 amino acids: CSATLRGAYEQYL. The CDR3 bases are TGCAGCGCCACACTTCGGGGTGCCTACGAGCAGTACCTC. The J gene is TRBJ2-7, the V gene TRBV29-1; D perhaps matches TRBD2 (5 bases). The CDR3 extends over 13 amino acids. The V end lost 7 bases, the J end lost 2 bases, and 15 bases lay between the germline ends. CDR1 is SQVTM and CDR2 is ANQGSEA in the germline V gene.

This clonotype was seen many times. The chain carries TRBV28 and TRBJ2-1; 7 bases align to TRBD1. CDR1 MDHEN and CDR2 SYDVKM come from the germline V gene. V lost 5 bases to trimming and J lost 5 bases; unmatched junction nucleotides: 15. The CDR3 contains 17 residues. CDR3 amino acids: CASSSFFSGQQNNEQFF. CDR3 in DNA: TGTGCCAGCAGTAGTTTCTTTTCGGGACAGCAAAACAATGAGCAGTTCTTC.

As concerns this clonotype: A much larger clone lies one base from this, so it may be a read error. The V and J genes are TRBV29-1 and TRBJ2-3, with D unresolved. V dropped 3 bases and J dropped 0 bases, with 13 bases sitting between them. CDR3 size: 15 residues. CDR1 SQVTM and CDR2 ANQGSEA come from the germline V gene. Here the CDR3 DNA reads TGCAGCGTTGATGATCAGCAGAGAAGCACAGATACGCAGTATTTT. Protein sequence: CSVDDQQRSTDTQYF.

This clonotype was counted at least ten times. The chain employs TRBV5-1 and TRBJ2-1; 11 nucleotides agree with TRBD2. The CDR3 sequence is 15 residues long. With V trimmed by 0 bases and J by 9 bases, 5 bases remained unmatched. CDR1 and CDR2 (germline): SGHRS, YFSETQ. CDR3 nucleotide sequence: TGCGCCAGCAGCTTGGGACTAGCGGGATCTCTTGAGCAGTTCTTC. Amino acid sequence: CASSLGLAGSLEQFF.

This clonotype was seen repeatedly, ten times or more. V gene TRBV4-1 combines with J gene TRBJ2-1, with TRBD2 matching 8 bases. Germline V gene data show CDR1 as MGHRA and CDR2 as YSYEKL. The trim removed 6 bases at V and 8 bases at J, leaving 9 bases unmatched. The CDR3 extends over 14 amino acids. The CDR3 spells CASRLSGGPDEQFF. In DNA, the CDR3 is TGCGCCAGCAGATTGTCGGGAGGGCCGGATGAGCAGTTCTTC.

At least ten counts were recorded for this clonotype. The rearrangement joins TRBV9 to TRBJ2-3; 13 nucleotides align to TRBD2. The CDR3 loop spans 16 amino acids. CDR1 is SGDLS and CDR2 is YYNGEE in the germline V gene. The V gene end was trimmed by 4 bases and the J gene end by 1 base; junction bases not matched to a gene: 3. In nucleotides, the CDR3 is TGTGCCAGCAGCCCCGGGACTAGCGGGGGCACAGATACGCAGTATTTT. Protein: CASSPGTSGGTDTQYF.

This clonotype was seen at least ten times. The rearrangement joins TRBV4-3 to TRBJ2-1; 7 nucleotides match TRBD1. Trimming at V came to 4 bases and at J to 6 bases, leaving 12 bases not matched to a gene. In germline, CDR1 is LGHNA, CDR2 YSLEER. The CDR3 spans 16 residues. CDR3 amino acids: CASSRLRGRSGNEQFF. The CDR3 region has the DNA TGCGCCAGCAGCCGACTAAGGGGGCGGTCCGGCAATGAGCAGTTCTTC.

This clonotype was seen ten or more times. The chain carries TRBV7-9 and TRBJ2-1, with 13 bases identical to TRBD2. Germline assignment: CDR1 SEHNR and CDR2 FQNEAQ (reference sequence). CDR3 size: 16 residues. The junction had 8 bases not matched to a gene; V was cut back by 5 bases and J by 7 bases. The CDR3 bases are TGTGCCAGCAGCGAGAGGACTAGCGGGAGTTGGAATGAGCAGTTCTTC. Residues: CASSERTSGSWNEQFF.